One sample yielded the 9 T cell receptor beta chains listed below, sequenced in a study of T cell clones after liver transplantation. Profiling relied on immunoSEQ multiplex PCR, and the TCRdb table lists in-frame clones only, not all of them. The profile covers about 100,000 clones, with more than 75% appearing a single time and 0.85% to 1% taken by the ten largest. The material sequenced was CD4+ T cells from blood, taken before liver transplant. These receptors all come from a human donor who received a liver transplant.

J is TRBJ2-7 and V is TRBV5-1; TRBD2 agrees at 12 bases. There are 16 residues in the CDR3. From germline, CDR1 is SGHRS and CDR2 YFSETQ. Trimming took 3 bases from V and 6 from J; bases not matched to a gene: 10. DNA for the CDR3: TGCGCCAGCAGCTCCTACCCTAGCGGGAGGGCTCCCGAGCAGTACTTC. Translated, it gives CASSSYPSGRAPEQYF.

In this sample, this clone turned up once. The CDR3 bases are TGTGCCAGCAGCTTATGGACGAAGAACACTGAAGCTTTCTTT. Protein sequence: CASSLWTKNTEAFF. This chain links TRBV5-6 with TRBJ1-1; no reliable D call. This CDR3 region has 14 residues. Germline CDR1 and CDR2: SGHDT and YYEEEE. Trimming left V 2 bases short and J 1 base short, with 9 bases between.

The chain is built from TRBV18 and TRBJ1-6, with D unresolved. The CDR3 spans 13 residues. Trimming shortened V by 2 bases and J by 6 bases, and 5 bases separated the two germline ends. CDR1 and CDR2 from the germline V gene are KGHSH and LQKENI. The CDR3 DNA reads TGTGCCAGCTCACCAATGATTAATTCACCCCTCCACTTT. This sequence encodes CASSPMINSPLHF.

J is TRBJ2-1 and V is TRBV28, with TRBD1 matching 10 bases. The V gene end was trimmed by 2 bases and the J gene end by 5 bases; junction bases not matched to a gene: 3. Germline assignment: CDR1 MDHEN and CDR2 SYDVKM. The CDR3 extends over 15 amino acids. Written as DNA, the CDR3 is TGTGCCAGCAGTTTACCGGGGACAGGGGACAATGAGCAGTTCTTC. This translates into CASSLPGTGDNEQFF.

The chain joins TRBV6-6 to TRBJ1-4; D is unresolved. The V gene's germline CDR1 is MNHNY and CDR2 SVGAGI (reference sequence). Deletions cut 5 bases from V and 0 bases from J, with 13 bases between. This CDR3 has 16 residues. CDR3 amino acids: CASSTIDTATNEKLFF. The CDR3 bases are TGTGCCAGCAGTACCATCGACACTGCAACTAATGAAAAACTGTTTTTT.

The V gene is TRBV9, the J gene TRBJ2-1, with a tentative D call TRBD2 (6 bases). Germline CDR1 SGDLS, CDR2 YYNGEE. The CDR3 totals 15 residues. V lost 3 bases and J lost 2, with 12 bases in between. CDR3 loop: CASSALAWAYNEQFF. In DNA form, the CDR3 reads TGTGCCAGCAGCGCACTAGCTTGGGCCTACAATGAGCAGTTCTTC.

The V call is TRBV11-3, the J call TRBJ2-7; no reliable D call. Germline CDR1 reads SGHNT; CDR2 reads YENEEA. CDR3 length: 18 residues. V lost 5 bases and J 2 bases, leaving 25 bases between the germline ends. DNA of the CDR3: TGTGCCAGCAGCCGAAGCCAGTTCCAGTCGGGCCATACCTACGAGCAGTACTTC. This encodes CASSRSQFQSGHTYEQYF.

This chain joins TRBV11-2 and TRBJ1-1; D not resolved. V lost 0 bases and J 8 bases, leaving 10 bases between the germline ends. Germline V gives CDR1 SGHAT, CDR2 FQNNGV. The CDR3 extends over 13 amino acids. The CDR3 nucleotides read TGTGCCAGCAGCTTAGATCTTGGTAGGGAAGCTTTCTTT. Protein: CASSLDLGREAFF.

The V call is TRBV18, the J call TRBJ1-1, with D possibly being TRBD1 (6 bases). The CDR3 is 14 residues long. The germline V gene encodes CDR1 KGHSH and CDR2 LQKENI. V lost 3 bases and J lost 4, with 12 bases in between. The CDR3, as DNA: TGTGCCAGCTCACCCCCGGCAGGGGTCACTGAAGCTTTCTTT. This translates into CASSPPAGVTEAFF.